The next 8 T cell receptor beta chains were all read from a single sample in a study of cytomegalovirus exposure and HLA in healthy donors. The PCR used 60 Vbeta and 13 Jbeta primers. Sequencing used immunoSEQ multiplex PCR; TCRdb keeps in-frame clones, though not all of them. The sample gives more than 95,000 clones, approximately 76% of which show up once; 16% is in the top ten. The sequenced material came from PBMCs. These receptors were collected from a middle-aged man in good health and CMV-seropositive.

The chain employs TRBV27 and TRBJ1-5; the D gene is possibly TRBD1 (6 bases). CDR1 MNHEY and CDR2 SMNVEV come from the germline V gene (reference sequence). V lost 3 bases, J lost 6 bases, and 15 bases lay in between. The CDR3 sequence is 15 residues long. The CDR3 region is CASSFLGQGSQPQHF. The CDR3 nucleotides read TGTGCCAGCAGTTTCCTCGGGCAGGGGTCTCAGCCCCAGCATTTT.

J is TRBJ2-5 and V is TRBV5-4, with D tentatively TRBD2 (5 bases). The CDR3 consists of 14 residues. Deletions cut 3 bases from V and 1 base from J, with 10 bases between. From germline, CDR1 is SGHNT and CDR2 YYREEE (reference sequence). CDR3 protein: CASSSSGSQETQYF. CDR3 DNA sequence: TGTGCCAGCAGCTCTTCGGGGAGCCAAGAGACCCAGTACTTC.

Only one count was recorded for this clone. The rearrangement joins TRBV7-8 to TRBJ2-1; D remains ambiguous. This CDR3 contains 12 residues. With 1 base removed from V and 10 bases from J, the gap between germline ends came to 8 bases. Germline V gives CDR1 SGHVS, CDR2 FQNEAQ. The CDR3 DNA sequence: TGTGCCAGCAGCTTAGGATGGCGGGAGCAGTTCTTC. This sequence encodes CASSLGWREQFF.

This chain joins TRBV27 and TRBJ1-2; D is undetermined. This CDR3 is built from 16 residues. Germline loops: CDR1 MNHEY, CDR2 SMNVEV (reference sequence). The germline V and J ends were trimmed by 2 bases and 4 bases, with 17 bases remaining between them. The CDR3 nucleotides read TGTGCCAGCAGTTTAGCCCCCGACGGCCCTAGCTATGGCTACACCTTC. It translates to CASSLAPDGPSYGYTF.

The CDR3 is CASSPGGARDYEQYF. The CDR3 nucleotides are TGTGCCAGCAGCCCTGGGGGGGCCCGAGACTACGAGCAGTACTTC. V and J are TRBV14 and TRBJ2-7; D might be TRBD2 (7 bases). V dropped 4 bases and J dropped 3 bases, with 16 bases sitting between them. Germline CDR1 SGHDN, CDR2 FVKESK. The CDR3 contains 15 residues.

This chain links TRBV2 with TRBJ2-1; D remains ambiguous. The CDR3 spans 10 residues. Per the germline V gene, CDR1 is SNHLY and CDR2 is FYNNEI. V lost 7 bases and J lost 9, with 7 bases in between. This CDR3 is CASKISEQFF. Here the CDR3 DNA reads TGTGCCAGCAAAATTAGTGAGCAGTTCTTC. Supplemented by reference TRBV2 and TRBJ2-1, the full variable domain reads EPEVTQTPSHQVTQMGQEVILRCVPISNHLYFYWYRQILGQKVEFLVSFYNNEISEKSEIFDDQFSVERPDGSNFTLKIRSTKLEDSAMYFCASKISEQFFGPGTRLTVL.

This chain uses TRBV5-6 with TRBJ2-7; 7 bases are a match to TRBD1. The CDR3 is 15 residues long. V shed 3 bases, J shed 0 bases, and the junction held 6 bases outside the gene matches. The germline V gene encodes CDR1 SGHDT and CDR2 YYEEEE. The CDR3 region has the DNA TGTGCCAGCAGCTCTCAGGGGACAGCCTCCTACGAGCAGTACTTC. Translated, it gives CASSSQGTASYEQYF. The full variable domain, its missing parts supplied by reference TRBV5-6 and TRBJ2-7, is DAGVTQSPTHLIKTRGQQVTLRCSPKSGHDTVSWYQQALGQGPQFIFQYYEEEERQRGNFPDRFSGHQFPNYSSELNVNALLLGDSALYLCASSSQGTASYEQYFGPGTRLTVT.

The chain has TRBV7-9 and TRBJ1-2; D is possibly TRBD1 (5 bases). V dropped 1 base and J dropped 2 bases, with 8 bases sitting between them. This CDR3 spans 14 amino acids. Germline assignment: CDR1 SEHNR and CDR2 FQNEAQ (reference sequence). The CDR3: CASSLDPGNYGYTF. CDR3 coding DNA: TGTGCCAGCAGCTTAGATCCAGGGAACTATGGCTACACCTTC.